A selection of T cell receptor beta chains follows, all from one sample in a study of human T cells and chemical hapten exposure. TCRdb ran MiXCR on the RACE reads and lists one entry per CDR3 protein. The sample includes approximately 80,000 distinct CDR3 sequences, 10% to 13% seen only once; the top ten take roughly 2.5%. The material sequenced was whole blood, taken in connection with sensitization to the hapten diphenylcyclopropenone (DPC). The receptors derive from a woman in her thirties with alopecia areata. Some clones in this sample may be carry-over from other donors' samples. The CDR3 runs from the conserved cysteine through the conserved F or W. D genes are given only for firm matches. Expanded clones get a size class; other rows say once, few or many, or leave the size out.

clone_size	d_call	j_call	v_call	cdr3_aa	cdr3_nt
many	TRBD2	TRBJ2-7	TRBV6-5	CASRTSIAYEQYF	TGTGCCAGTAGGACTAGTATAGCCTACGAGCAGTACTTC
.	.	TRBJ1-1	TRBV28	CASSYPGQPLNTEAFF	TGTGCCAGCAGTTACCCTGGACAGCCTTTGAACACTGAAGCTTTCTTT
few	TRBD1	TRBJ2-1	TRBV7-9	CASSLDLTGGLNNEQFF	TGTGCCAGCAGCTTAGACCTAACAGGGGGTCTCAACAATGAGCAGTTCTTC
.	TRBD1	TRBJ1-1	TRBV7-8	CASSIGQGTEAFF	TGTGCCAGCAGCATCGGACAGGGAACTGAAGCTTTCTTT
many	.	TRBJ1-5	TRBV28	CASSSYSNQPQHF	TGTGCCAGCAGTTCCTATAGCAATCAGCCCCAGCATTTT
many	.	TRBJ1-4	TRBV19	CASSIDTGGKANEKLFF	TGTGCCAGTAGTATAGACACGGGTGGGAAAGCGAATGAAAAACTGTTTTTT
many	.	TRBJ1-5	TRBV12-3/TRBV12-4	CASSRTQGQPQHF	TGTGCCAGCAGCAGAACCCAGGGTCAGCCCCAGCATTTT
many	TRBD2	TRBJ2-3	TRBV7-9	CASSFRTSGGPTDTQYF	TGTGCCAGCAGCTTTCGGACTAGCGGGGGTCCCACAGATACGCAGTATTTT
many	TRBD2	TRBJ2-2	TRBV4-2	CASSQWGLADIANTGELFF	TGTGCCAGCAGCCAATGGGGCCTAGCGGATATAGCGAACACCGGGGAGCTGTTTTTT
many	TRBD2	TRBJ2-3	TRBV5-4	CAILAGDEADTQYF	TGTGCCATCCTAGCGGGAGATGAGGCAGATACGCAGTATTTT
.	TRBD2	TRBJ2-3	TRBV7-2	CASSISGGEAYTQYF	TGTGCCAGCAGCATTAGCGGGGGGGAGGCTTATACGCAGTATTTT
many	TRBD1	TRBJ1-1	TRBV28	CASSRQGAPVTEAFF	TGTGCCAGCAGCCGACAGGGGGCGCCGGTGACTGAAGCTTTCTTT
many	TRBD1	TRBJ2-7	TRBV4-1	CASSIRTGNEQYF	TGCGCCAGCAGCATACGGACAGGGAACGAGCAGTACTTC
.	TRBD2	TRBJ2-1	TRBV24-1	CATSDPLAGGYNEQFF	TGTGCCACCAGTGACCCGCTAGCGGGAGGTTACAATGAGCAGTTCTTC
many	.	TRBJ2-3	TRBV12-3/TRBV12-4	CASSPNQASTQYF	TGTGCCAGCAGTCCCAATCAGGCGTCTACGCAGTATTTT
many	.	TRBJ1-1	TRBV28	CASSPSDRSYTEAFF	TGTGCCAGCAGCCCCTCCGACAGGAGTTACACTGAAGCTTTCTTT
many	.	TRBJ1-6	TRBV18	CASSPPYSSYNSPLHF	TGTGCCAGCTCACCACCTTACAGCTCCTATAATTCACCCCTCCACTTT
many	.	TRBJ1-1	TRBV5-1	CASSLAGVGAFF	TGCGCCAGCAGCTTGGCAGGGGTCGGGGCTTTCTTT
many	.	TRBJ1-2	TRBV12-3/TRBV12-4	CASSLRQGSYTF	TGTGCCAGCAGTTTACGGCAGGGTAGCTACACCTTC
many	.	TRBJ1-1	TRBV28	CASSFPAPAGTPNTEAFF	TGTGCCAGCAGTTTTCCGGCCCCCGCCGGGACACCGAACACTGAAGCTTTCTTT
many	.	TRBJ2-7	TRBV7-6	CASSLQTGQNYEQYF	TGTGCCAGCAGCTTACAGACGGGACAAAACTACGAGCAGTACTTC
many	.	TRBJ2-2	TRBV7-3	CASSPPNGAGELFF	TGTGCCAGCAGCCCCCCGAACGGGGCCGGGGAGCTGTTTTTT
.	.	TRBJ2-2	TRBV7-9	CASSSPRRIGRTGELFF	TGTGCCAGCAGCTCCCCTCGTCGTATAGGGCGCACCGGGGAGCTGTTTTTT
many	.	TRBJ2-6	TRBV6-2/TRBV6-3	CATSEATGGAGANVLTF	TGTGCCACCTCAGAGGCGACAGGAGGCGCTGGGGCCAACGTCCTGACTTTC